These 21 T cell receptor beta chains originate from one sample sequenced in a study of shared clonotypes between healthy human individuals. Data came from immunoSEQ multiplex PCR; TCRdb stores just in-frame clones and leaves some out. The sample records 1.4 million to 1.5 million clones, around 97% being singletons. Sample: naive CD4+ T cells sorted from blood. Subset described: CD45RA+ positively selected. These receptor sequences come from a man aged 30-40 years in good health.

The chain uses TRBV5-4 and TRBJ1-4; possible D gene TRBD1, 6 bases. The CDR3 spans 16 residues. CDR1 is SGHNT, CDR2 YYREEE, per germline (reference sequence). Deletions cut 4 bases from V and 5 bases from J, with 18 bases between. CDR3 loop: CASSTLGASENEKLFF. The CDR3 region has the DNA TGTGCCAGCAGCACCCTGGGGGCCTCGGAAAATGAAAAACTGTTTTTT. Together with reference TRBV5-4 and TRBJ1-4, the CDR3 gives the full variable domain: ETGVTQSPTHLIKTRGQQVTLRCSSQSGHNTVSWYQQALGQGPQFIFQYYREEENGRGNFPPRFSGLQFPNYSSELNVNALELDDSALYLCASSTLGASENEKLFFGSGTQLSVL.

The genes are TRBV5-6 and TRBJ1-2; D ambiguous. This CDR3 spans 12 amino acids. V shed 3 bases and J shed 6 bases, with 9 bases lying between them. The germline V gene has CDR1 SGHDT and CDR2 YYEEEE. In DNA, the CDR3 is TGTGCCAGCAGCTCAAGGGCGAATGGCTACACCTTC. It specifies CASSSRANGYTF.

This chain connects TRBV27 to TRBJ2-7; TRBD2 is a possible D gene (5 bases). This CDR3 has 14 amino acids. The ends were cut back, 2 bases at V and 3 bases at J, with 11 bases in the middle. Germline CDR1 and CDR2: MNHEY and SMNVEV (reference sequence). The CDR3 region is CASSLVPRVYEQYF. The CDR3 DNA reads as TGTGCCAGCAGTTTAGTTCCGCGGGTCTACGAGCAGTACTTC.

The rearrangement links TRBV4-2 to TRBJ2-7, with 8 nucleotides matching TRBD2. Trimming at V came to 0 bases and at J to 9 bases, leaving 7 bases not matched to a gene. CDR1 is LGHNA and CDR2 is YNFKEQ in the germline V gene. The CDR3 loop spans 14 amino acids. CDR3: CASSQERGLVRQYF. The DNA for the CDR3 is TGTGCCAGCAGCCAAGAACGGGGACTAGTACGGCAGTACTTC.

The chain combines TRBV28 with TRBJ1-5; no clear D gene. The CDR3 runs to 17 residues. In germline, CDR1 is MDHEN, CDR2 SYDVKM. V lost 4 bases, J lost 0 bases, and 16 bases lay in between. The CDR3 nucleotides read TGTGCCAGCAGTTCCCCCGGACGGATTTATAGCAATCAGCCCCAGCATTTT. Protein: CASSSPGRIYSNQPQHF.

The chain uses TRBV4-3 and TRBJ2-2; 12 bases line up with TRBD2. This CDR3 comprises 19 residues. Per germline, CDR1 LGHNA and CDR2 YSLEER. With 0 bases clipped from V and 4 bases from J, the junction kept 9 bases outside the gene matches. The CDR3 spells CASSQELRTSGTPTGELFF. In DNA form, the CDR3 reads TGCGCCAGCAGCCAAGAGCTCAGGACTAGCGGGACCCCCACCGGGGAGCTGTTTTTT.

The chain carries TRBV19 and TRBJ2-7; D possibly corresponds to TRBD1 (5 bases). This CDR3 contains 14 residues. The germline CDR1 and CDR2 sequences are LNHDA and SQIVND (reference sequence). Trimming cost V 5 bases and J 3 bases, with 14 bases left between them. The CDR3 sequence: CASSDPGYDYEQYF. DNA of the CDR3: TGTGCCAGTAGTGACCCAGGGTACGACTACGAGCAGTACTTC.

This sequence joins TRBV11-3 and TRBJ2-5; TRBD2 agrees at 9 bases. CDR3 size: 18 residues. V trimming: 1 base; J trimming: 0 bases; junction bases outside the gene matches: 9. Germline loops: CDR1 SGHNT, CDR2 YENEEA. The chain's CDR3 is CASSLGGLASGNQETQYF. The CDR3 DNA sequence: TGTGCCAGCAGCTTAGGAGGGTTGGCTAGCGGGAACCAAGAGACCCAGTACTTC.

The genes are TRBV28 and TRBJ1-5, with 7 nucleotides matching TRBD1. Germline assignment: CDR1 MDHEN and CDR2 SYDVKM. The CDR3 spans 17 residues. V dropped 1 base and J dropped 0; count of bases not matched to a gene: 6. Written as DNA, the CDR3 is TGTGCCAGCAGTTTATTGCAGGGGGAAAGTAGCAATCAGCCCCAGCATTTT. Translation: CASSLLQGESSNQPQHF.

This clone was detected only once. The rearrangement joins TRBV5-1 to TRBJ1-3; 7 nucleotides align to TRBD1. Per germline, CDR1 SGHRS and CDR2 YFSETQ. CDR3 length: 15 residues. The V and J ends lost 5 bases and 3 bases, in that order; junction bases with no gene match: 8. In nucleotides, the CDR3 is TGCGCCAGCAGACCATCAGGGACAGTTGGAAACACCATATATTTT. Translation: CASRPSGTVGNTIYF.

The chain employs TRBV7-7 and TRBJ1-5; D ambiguous. This CDR3 is built from 17 residues. CDR1 is SSHAT and CDR2 is FNYEAQ in the germline V gene (reference sequence). Trimming cost V 1 base and J 3 bases, with 16 bases left between them. The CDR3 protein is CASSLVWIQYTNQPQHF. For the CDR3, the DNA is TGTGCCAGCAGCTTAGTTTGGATCCAGTATACCAATCAGCCCCAGCATTTT.

CDR3 loop: CASTSIVPTDGELFF. CDR3 nucleotides: TGTGCCAGCACCAGTATAGTCCCTACAGACGGGGAGCTGTTTTTT. The chain couples TRBV7-9 to TRBJ2-2; D is uncertain. Germline V gives CDR1 SEHNR, CDR2 FQNEAQ (reference sequence). The CDR3 runs 15 residues. The V end was cut by 7 bases, the J end by 7 bases, with 19 bases between.

This chain uses TRBV27 with TRBJ2-7; TRBD2 matches 10 bases. CDR1 MNHEY and CDR2 SMNVEV come from the germline V gene (reference sequence). The CDR3 is 14 amino acids. With 4 bases clipped from V and 3 bases from J, the junction kept 3 bases outside the gene matches. The CDR3 spells CASSWASGGYEQYF. The CDR3 DNA reads TGTGCCAGCAGTTGGGCTAGCGGGGGCTACGAGCAGTACTTC.

The V gene is TRBV6-1, the J gene TRBJ2-3; D remains ambiguous. The CDR3 totals 12 residues. Trimming pared 5 bases from V and 4 bases from J, leaving 7 bases between. Germline CDR1 MNHNS, CDR2 SASEGT. CDR3 nucleotides: TGTGCCAGCAGTAGTATTTCAGATACGCAGTATTTT. This gives the protein CASSSISDTQYF.

The gene calls are TRBV9 and TRBJ1-2; 9 bases are shared with TRBD1. This CDR3 is 13 amino acids long. CDR1 SGDLS and CDR2 YYNGEE come from the germline V gene. After removal of 3 bases from V and 4 bases from J, the junction contained 1 base not matched to a gene. The CDR3 region is CASSGQGGYGYTF. CDR3 DNA: TGTGCCAGCAGCGGACAGGGGGGCTATGGCTACACCTTC.

V and J are TRBV19 and TRBJ1-1; possibly TRBD1 for D (6 bases). The CDR3 is made up of 14 amino acids. Germline V CDR1 and CDR2: LNHDA, SQIVND (reference sequence). V was trimmed by 3 bases and J by 1 base, leaving 9 bases between them. CDR3 sequence: CASSIADRNTEAFF. The CDR3 DNA follows: TGTGCCAGTAGTATTGCGGACAGGAACACTGAAGCTTTCTTT.

This clone is a singleton in its sample. V gene TRBV10-3 combines with J gene TRBJ1-4, with D unresolved. Trimming stripped 6 bases from V and 0 bases from J, with 11 bases between. The CDR3 has 15 amino acids. Germline CDR1 reads ENHRY; CDR2 reads SYGVKD. The CDR3 nucleotides read TGTGCCATCAGGCCAGGAATGGCAACTAATGAAAAACTGTTTTTT. It specifies CAIRPGMATNEKLFF.

With regard to this clone: The sample holds other DNA sequences that translate to the same CDR3. The chain joins TRBV20-1 to TRBJ2-7; 7 bases align to TRBD1. Trimming cost V 3 bases and J 7 bases; bases outside gene matches: 3. Germline V gene lookup returns CDR1 DFQATT and CDR2 SNEGSKA (reference sequence). The CDR3 contains 11 residues. As DNA, the CDR3 is TGCAGTGCTAGGGGACAGAGGGAGCAGTACTTC. Its protein product is CSARGQREQYF.

The chain employs TRBV7-6 and TRBJ2-3, with D maybe TRBD2 (5 bases). The germline gives CDR1 SGHVS, CDR2 FNYEAQ. This CDR3 spans 16 amino acids. Trimming stripped 1 base from V and 0 bases from J, with 11 bases between. CDR3 in DNA: TGTGCCAGCAGCTTAGGGCGACGGACTAGCACAGATACGCAGTATTTT. This encodes CASSLGRRTSTDTQYF.

This chain uses TRBV7-8 with TRBJ2-3, with 10 bases aligning to TRBD2. The CDR3 extends over 15 amino acids. Germline V lookup: CDR1 SGHVS, CDR2 FQNEAQ. V dropped 6 bases and J dropped 4; count of bases not matched to a gene: 7. CDR3 DNA sequence: TGTGCCAGCAGATCTAGCGGGAGCTTATCAGATACGCAGTATTTT. This translates into CASRSSGSLSDTQYF.

The genes are TRBV4-1 and TRBJ2-7, with TRBD2 matching over 8 bases. The trim removed 1 base at V and 0 bases at J, leaving 11 bases unmatched. Germline V lookup: CDR1 MGHRA, CDR2 YSYEKL. The CDR3 loop spans 18 amino acids. As DNA, the CDR3 is TGCGCCAGCAGCCAAGGGGGGCTAGCGGGTAGGAGCTCCTACGAGCAGTACTTC. It codes for CASSQGGLAGRSSYEQYF.